This TCR beta chain was found in a study of blood T cells in healthy people across ages. Overall study findings and caveats: More naive CD4+ cells and higher diversity marked long-lived donors relative to aged donors.

This clonotype has just a few counts. As yet, its antigen is unknown. Alongside a J-beta primer mix, a sample-barcoded 5' primer served in a second PCR lasting about 7 to 12 cycles. TCRdb ran MiXCR on the 5' RACE reads and lists one entry per CDR3 protein. The data contain around 1,500,000 distinct CDR3 sequences, about 30% of them singletons. Trimming removed 5 bases from V and 5 bases from J, with 18 bases in between. Per germline, CDR1 SGHAT and CDR2 FQNNGV. The length of the CDR3 is 15 residues. This receptor was obtained from a woman in her twenties or thirties in good health. The chain links TRBV11-2 to TRBJ2-5; D is possibly TRBD1 or TRBD2 (6 bases each). The source material was blood. In DNA form, the CDR3 reads TGTGCCAGCAGCCCGAGTATGGGGGGCTGGGAGACCCAGTACTTC. It encodes CASSPSMGGWETQYF.